The clone carrying this TCR beta chain was seen only once. TCR beta sequences were obtained from blood CD8+ and CD4+ T cells. In contrast to the negatively isolated CD8+ and CD4+ T cells, TEMRA cells were FACS-enriched. The data stem from a study of CD8 T cells in Susac syndrome. The CDR3 loop spans 15 amino acids. Trimming shortened V by 5 bases and J by 1 base, and 12 bases separated the two germline ends. Random hexamers were used to reverse transcribe about 0.5 to 1 ug of RNA. With immunoSEQ multiplex PCR, TCR beta CDR3 was amplified across 54 Vbeta and 13 Jbeta. TCRdb re-derived calls from the immunoSEQ multiplex PCR reads in MiXCR, one entry per CDR3 protein. The sample records just under 150,000 distinct CDR3 sequences, around 94% being singletons.

The sequence derives from a human donor in good health. The V and J genes are TRBV12-3 or TRBV12-4 and TRBJ2-1, with D maybe TRBD1 (6 bases). The material sequenced was CD4+ T cells from PBMCs. The CDR3 sequence: CASSLTGMSYNEQFF. The CDR3, as DNA: TGTGCCAGCAGTCTCACAGGGATGTCCTACAATGAGCAGTTCTTC.